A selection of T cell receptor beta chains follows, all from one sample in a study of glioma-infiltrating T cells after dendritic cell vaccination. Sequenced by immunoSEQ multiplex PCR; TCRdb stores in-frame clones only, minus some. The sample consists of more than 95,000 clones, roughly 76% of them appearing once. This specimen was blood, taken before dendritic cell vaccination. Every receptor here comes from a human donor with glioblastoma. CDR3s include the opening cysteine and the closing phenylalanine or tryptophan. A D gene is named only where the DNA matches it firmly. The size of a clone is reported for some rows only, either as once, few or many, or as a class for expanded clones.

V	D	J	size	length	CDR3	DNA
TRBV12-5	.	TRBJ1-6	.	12	CASALRSSPLHF	TGTGCTAGTGCCCTGAGGAGTTCACCCCTCCACTTT
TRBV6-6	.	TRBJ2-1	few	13	CASSYGLGGQQFF	TGTGCCAGCAGTTACGGGCTAGGCGGGCAGCAGTTCTTC
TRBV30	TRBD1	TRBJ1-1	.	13	CAWSRQGETEAFF	TGTGCCTGGAGTAGACAGGGGGAAACTGAAGCTTTCTTT
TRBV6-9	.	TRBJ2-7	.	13	CASTADRFHEQYF	TGTGCCAGCACCGCAGACAGGTTCCACGAGCAGTACTTC
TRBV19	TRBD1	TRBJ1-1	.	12	CASSATGGEAFF	TGTGCCAGTAGTGCAACAGGGGGAGAAGCTTTCTTT
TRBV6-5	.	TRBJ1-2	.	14	CASSPSQGLGGYTF	TGTGCCAGCAGTCCCTCGCAGGGGTTGGGCGGCTACACCTTC
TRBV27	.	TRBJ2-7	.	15	CASSLSRGDTYEQYF	TGTGCCAGCAGTTTATCCAGGGGGGACACCTACGAGCAGTACTTC
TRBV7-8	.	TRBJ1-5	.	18	CASSLEGSRYWGNQPQHF	TGTGCCAGCAGCTTAGAAGGTAGCCGGTATTGGGGCAATCAGCCCCAGCATTTT
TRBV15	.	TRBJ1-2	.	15	CATSLEAGLNYGYTF	TGTGCCACCAGCTTAGAGGCCGGACTCAACTATGGCTACACCTTC
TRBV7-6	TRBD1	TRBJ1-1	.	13	CASSYRGSTEAFF	TGTGCCAGCAGCTACAGGGGCTCCACTGAAGCTTTCTTT
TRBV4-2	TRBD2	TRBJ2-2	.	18	CASSRGLASFANTGELFF	TGTGCCAGCAGCCGAGGACTAGCCTCGTTTGCGAACACCGGGGAGCTGTTTTTT
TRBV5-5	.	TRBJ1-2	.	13	CASSRTRGYGYTF	TGTGCCAGCAGCCGGACACGAGGATATGGCTACACCTTC
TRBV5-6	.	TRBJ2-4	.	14	CASLEQGSQNIQYF	TGTGCCAGTTTAGAACAGGGATCCCAAAACATTCAGTACTTC
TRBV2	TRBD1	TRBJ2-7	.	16	CASSRNPTGGIDEQYF	TGTGCCAGCAGCCGAAACCCGACAGGGGGTATAGACGAGCAGTACTTC
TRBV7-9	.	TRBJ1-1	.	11	CASRPGAGAFF	TGTGCCAGCAGACCGGGCGCGGGTGCTTTCTTT
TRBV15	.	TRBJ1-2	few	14	CATSASTGFYGYTF	TGTGCCACCAGCGCGTCAACCGGTTTCTATGGCTACACCTTC
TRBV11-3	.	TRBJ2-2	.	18	CASSLDQDPGAHTGELFF	TGTGCCAGCAGCTTAGATCAGGACCCAGGGGCCCACACCGGGGAGCTGTTTTTT
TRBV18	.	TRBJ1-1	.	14	CASSRRGLSTEAFF	TGTGCCAGCTCACGAAGGGGTTTAAGTACTGAAGCTTTCTTT
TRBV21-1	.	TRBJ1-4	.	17	CASTRTGLAGTNEKLFF	TGTGCCAGCACCAGGACAGGGTTGGCTGGGACTAATGAAAAACTGTTTTTT
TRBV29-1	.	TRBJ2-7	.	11	CSVGWRSAEYF	TGCAGCGTTGGGTGGAGGTCAGCGGAGTACTTC
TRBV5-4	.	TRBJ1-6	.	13	CASSYQGLSPLHF	TGTGCCAGCAGCTACCAGGGGTTATCACCCCTCCACTTT
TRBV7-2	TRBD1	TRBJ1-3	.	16	CASSLAAGGAGNTIYF	TGTGCCAGCAGCTTAGCGGCAGGGGGCGCCGGAAACACCATATATTTT
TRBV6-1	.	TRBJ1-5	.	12	CASSDSGRPQHF	TGTGCCAGCAGTGATTCGGGGAGGCCCCAGCATTTT
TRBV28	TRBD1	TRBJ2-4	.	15	CASSNPTGVKNIQYF	TGTGCCAGCAGTAACCCGACAGGGGTAAAAAACATTCAGTACTTC